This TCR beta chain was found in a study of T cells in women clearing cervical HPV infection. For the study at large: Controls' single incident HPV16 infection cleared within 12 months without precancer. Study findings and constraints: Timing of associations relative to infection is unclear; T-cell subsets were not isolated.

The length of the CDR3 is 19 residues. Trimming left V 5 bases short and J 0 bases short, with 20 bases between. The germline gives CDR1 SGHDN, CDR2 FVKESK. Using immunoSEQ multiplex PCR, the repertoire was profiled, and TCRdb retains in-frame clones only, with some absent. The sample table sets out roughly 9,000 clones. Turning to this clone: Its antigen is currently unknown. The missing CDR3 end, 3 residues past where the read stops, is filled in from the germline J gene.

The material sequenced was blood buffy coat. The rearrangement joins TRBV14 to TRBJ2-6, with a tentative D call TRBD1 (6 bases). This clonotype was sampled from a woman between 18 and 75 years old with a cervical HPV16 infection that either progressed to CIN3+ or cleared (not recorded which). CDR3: CASSSTEGQLISGANVLTF. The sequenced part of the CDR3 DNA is TGTGCCAGCAGCTCCACAGAGGGACAATTGATCTCTGGGGCCAACGTC.